The source of this T cell receptor (beta chain) is a study of blood T cells in healthy people across ages. Study outcomes and limitations: Naive CD4+ cells and diversity were both higher in long-lived donors than in aged donors.

V was clipped by 5 bases and J by 3 bases; unmatched bases: 3. The germline V gene encodes CDR1 DFQATT and CDR2 SNEGSKA (reference sequence). The CDR3 runs 13 residues. Together with a sample-barcoded 5' primer, a J-beta primer mix was included in a second PCR lasting roughly 6 to 12 cycles. TCRdb processed the 5' RACE reads anew with MiXCR; each CDR3 protein has one entry. This sample has about 1 million distinct CDR3 sequences, with less than 50% found just once. In the case of this clonotype: Its matching antigen is unknown.

This receptor was identified in a woman in her sixties or seventies in good health. Sequenced material: blood. V and J are TRBV20-1 and TRBJ2-3; 9 nucleotides agree with TRBD2. The CDR3, as DNA: TGCAGTGCTTTAGCGGGAGAGACAGATACGCAGTATTTT. This sequence encodes CSALAGETDTQYF.